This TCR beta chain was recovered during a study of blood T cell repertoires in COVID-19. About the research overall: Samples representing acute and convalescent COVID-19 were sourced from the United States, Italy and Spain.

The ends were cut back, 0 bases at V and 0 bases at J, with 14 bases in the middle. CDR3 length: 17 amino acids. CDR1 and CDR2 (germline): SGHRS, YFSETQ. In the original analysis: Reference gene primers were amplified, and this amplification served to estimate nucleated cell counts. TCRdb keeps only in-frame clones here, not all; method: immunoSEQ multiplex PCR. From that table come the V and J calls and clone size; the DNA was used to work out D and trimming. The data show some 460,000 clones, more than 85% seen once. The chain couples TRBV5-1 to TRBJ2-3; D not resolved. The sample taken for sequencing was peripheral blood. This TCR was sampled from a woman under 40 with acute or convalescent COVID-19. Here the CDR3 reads CASSLAPTATSTDTQYF. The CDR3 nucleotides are TGCGCCAGCAGCTTGGCCCCGACTGCCACTAGCACAGATACGCAGTATTTT.